The clone carrying this T cell receptor beta chain was seen just once. This record belongs to a study of cytomegalovirus exposure and HLA in healthy donors. The PCR made use of 60 Vbeta and 13 Jbeta primers. The assay was immunoSEQ multiplex PCR, and TCRdb's table has in-frame clones only and misses some. This sample has around 110,000 clones, with about 70% found just once. This CDR3 has 12 residues. V was trimmed by 6 bases and J by 9 bases, leaving 9 bases between them. CDR1 MNHEY and CDR2 SVGAGI come from the germline V gene. V usage is TRBV6-5 and J usage is TRBJ1-6, with D perhaps TRBD1 (6 bases). The clonotype was recovered from a man aged 25-45 years in good health and CMV-seropositive. Sequenced: PBMCs. CDR3 coding DNA: TGTGCCAGCAGGGACAGTATTTCACCCCTCCACTTT. Protein product: CASRDSISPLHF.